The next 14 T cell receptor beta chains were all read from a single sample in a study of T cells in Graves' hyperthyroidism and ophthalmopathy. The source material, RNA transcripts, was used to amplify TCR beta CDR3 regions. Researchers ran a first-round RT-PCR on the TCR CDR3 using the HTBI primer set. One entry per CDR3 protein results from TCRdb running MiXCR on the multiplex PCR reads. The data contain fewer than 750,000 distinct CDR3 sequences, approximately 15% of them singletons. Sequencing was carried out using blood. Every receptor here comes from a woman aged 50 to 60 with Graves' ophthalmopathy.

There are a few counts of this clonotype. The gene calls are TRBV25-1 and TRBJ2-1; 9 positions agree with TRBD2. Germline assignment: CDR1 MGHDK and CDR2 SYGVNS. V dropped 5 bases and J dropped 7; count of bases not matched to a gene: 9. The CDR3 sequence is 15 residues long. The chain's CDR3 is CASSPAGGVGNEQFF. CDR3 sequence (DNA): TGTGCCAGCAGTCCGGCGGGAGGGGTAGGGAATGAGCAGTTCTTC.

The chain joins TRBV19 to TRBJ2-7; D gene uncertain. V lost 3 bases to trimming and J lost 2 bases, with 11 bases between them. The CDR3 runs to 14 residues. Germline V lookup: CDR1 LNHDA, CDR2 SQIVND (reference sequence). The CDR3 region is CASSIGPSPYEQYF. The CDR3 DNA follows: TGTGCCAGTAGTATCGGACCATCACCCTACGAGCAGTACTTC. Based on the CDR3 plus reference TRBV19 and TRBJ2-7, the full variable domain is DGGITQSPKYLFRKEGQNVTLSCEQNLNHDAMYWYRQDPGQGLRLIYYSQIVNDFQKGDIAEGYSVSREKKESFPLTVTSAQKNPTAFYLCASSIGPSPYEQYFGPGTRLTVT.

About this clonotype itself: This may be a read error: a much more frequent sequence differs by one nucleotide. The gene calls are TRBV24-1 and TRBJ2-1, with D tentatively TRBD2 (6 bases). The V gene lost 6 bases and the J gene lost 0 bases, with 17 bases spanning the gap. Germline values: CDR1 KGHDR, CDR2 SFDVKD. The length of the CDR3 is 17 residues. CDR3 DNA: TGTGCCACCAGTAACCCCGGGACTTCCAGCTCCTACAATGAGCAGTTCTTC. Protein product: CATSNPGTSSSYNEQFF.

This clonotype was counted ten times or more. J is TRBJ1-5 and V is TRBV3-1; tentatively, D is TRBD1 (6 bases). Germline CDR1 reads LGHDT; CDR2 reads YNNKEL (reference sequence). The CDR3 sequence is 14 residues long. Trimming removed 0 bases from V and 12 bases from J, with 15 bases in between. In DNA, the CDR3 is TGTGCCAGCAGCCAAGAAGACGGGACATTGCTCCAGCATTTT. It specifies CASSQEDGTLLQHF.

In DNA form, the CDR3 reads TGCGCCAGCAGCCCCCTGGGCAGGCCTAGAGGTAACACCATATATTTT. Its translation is CASSPLGRPRGNTIYF. The chain employs TRBV4-1 and TRBJ1-3; D unresolved. CDR1 MGHRA and CDR2 YSYEKL come from the germline V gene. Trimming stripped 4 bases from V and 7 bases from J, with 20 bases between. This CDR3 spans 16 amino acids.

This clonotype has a count of ten or more. The chain is built from TRBV9 and TRBJ2-3; 13 bases line up with TRBD2. The germline V gene has CDR1 SGDLS and CDR2 YYNGEE. The J segment lost 2 bases and the V segment lost 0 bases, leaving 3 bases of the junction unmatched. The CDR3 is made up of 17 amino acids. CDR3 nucleotide sequence: TGTGCCAGCAGCGTAGATGGACTAGCGGGAGCCACAGATACGCAGTATTTT. Its translation: CASSVDGLAGATDTQYF.

This chain links TRBV24-1 with TRBJ1-2; D is unclear. This CDR3 is built from 11 residues. The V end was cut by 4 bases, the J end by 7 bases, with 6 bases between. Per germline, CDR1 KGHDR and CDR2 SFDVKD. The CDR3 loop reads CATSDPRGYTF. Here the CDR3 DNA reads TGTGCCACCAGTGACCCTCGTGGCTACACCTTC.

This clonotype was observed at least ten times. V gene TRBV5-1 combines with J gene TRBJ2-7, with 10 bases fitting TRBD2. Germline V gene sequence: CDR1 SGHRS, CDR2 YFSETQ. Germline trimming cut 1 base from V and 0 bases from J; bases unmatched to any gene: 13. This CDR3 has 19 residues. The CDR3 DNA follows: TGCGCCAGCAGCTTGAGGACTAGCGGAGTACAACCGCACTCCTACGAGCAGTACTTC. Translating it yields CASSLRTSGVQPHSYEQYF.

The chain has TRBV10-3 and TRBJ1-6, with 7 bases fitting TRBD1. Losses at the gene ends were 5 bases for V and 3 bases for J; bases not matched to a gene: 1. CDR1 is ENHRY and CDR2 is SYGVKD in the germline V gene. The CDR3 runs to 14 residues. The CDR3 region is CAISRDSYNSPLHF. The DNA for the CDR3 is TGTGCCATCAGTCGGGACAGCTATAATTCACCCCTCCACTTT.

This clonotype was seen many times. The chain joins TRBV7-6 to TRBJ2-7, with 9 bases identical to TRBD2. This CDR3 is 15 amino acids long. Unmatched junction bases numbered 9, after V lost 6 bases and J lost 3 bases. Germline V gene sequence: CDR1 SGHVS, CDR2 FNYEAQ. In DNA form, the CDR3 reads TGTGCCAGCAGTTGGGAGCGGGGGGACCGCTACGAGCAGTACTTC. It specifies CASSWERGDRYEQYF.

This clonotype was seen many times. The genes are TRBV20-1 and TRBJ2-1; 7 nucleotides line up with TRBD1. Per the germline V gene, CDR1 is DFQATT and CDR2 is SNEGSKA (reference sequence). The CDR3 totals 15 residues. With 0 bases clipped from V and 7 bases from J, the junction kept 9 bases outside the gene matches. For the CDR3, the DNA is TGCAGTGCTAGAGATCCTCGGACAGGACAAAATGAGCAGTTCTTC. Its protein product is CSARDPRTGQNEQFF.

Ten or more counts support this clonotype. V and J are TRBV28 and TRBJ2-5; D may correspond to TRBD1 or TRBD2 (5 bases each). V was cut by 3 bases and J by 1 base, with 9 bases left in between. Germline V gene data show CDR1 as MDHEN and CDR2 as SYDVKM. This CDR3 comprises 14 residues. The CDR3 protein is CASSFSGPQETQYF. The CDR3 coding sequence is TGTGCCAGCAGTTTCTCGGGGCCCCAAGAGACCCAGTACTTC.

The V call is TRBV18, the J call TRBJ2-5; D is possibly TRBD1 or TRBD2 (5 bases each). Germline V gene lookup returns CDR1 KGHSH and CDR2 LQKENI. This CDR3 is 15 amino acids long. The V end was cut by 3 bases, the J end by 5 bases, with 16 bases between. The CDR3 DNA reads TGTGCCAGCTCACCCCGGACTCCCGAGGGGGAGACCCAGTACTTC. Translation gives CASSPRTPEGETQYF.

This clonotype has at least ten counts. The CDR3 DNA reads as TGTGCCAGCTCAGACGAAGAGACCCAGTACTTC. Protein: CASSDEETQYF. The gene calls are TRBV18 and TRBJ2-5; D is unclear. The CDR3 runs to 11 residues. Germline-derived CDR1 and CDR2 are KGHSH and LQKENI. The V end lost 5 bases, the J end lost 3 bases, and 4 bases lay between the germline ends.